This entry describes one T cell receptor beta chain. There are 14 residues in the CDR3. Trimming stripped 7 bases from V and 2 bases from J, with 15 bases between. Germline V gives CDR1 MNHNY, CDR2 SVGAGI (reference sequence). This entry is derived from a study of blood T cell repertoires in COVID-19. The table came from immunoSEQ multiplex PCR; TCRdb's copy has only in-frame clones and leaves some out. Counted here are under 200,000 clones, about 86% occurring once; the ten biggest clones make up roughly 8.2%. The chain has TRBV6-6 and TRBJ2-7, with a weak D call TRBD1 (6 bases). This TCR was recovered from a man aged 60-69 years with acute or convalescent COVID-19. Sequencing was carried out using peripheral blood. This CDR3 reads CASTYSGATYEQYF. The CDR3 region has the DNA TGTGCCAGCACCTACTCAGGGGCGACCTACGAGCAGTACTTC.